The sequence of this T cell receptor beta chain was determined in a study of lymphopenia after photon versus proton radiotherapy. Study results and limitations: Relative stability marked proton patients; photon patients lost diversity and naive cells. Survival link was tested only in deceased patients; proton benefit remains a possibility. After lymphocyte nadir, photon-treated repertoires showed oligoclonal expansion, especially CD8+ Temra.

Assay: immunoSEQ multiplex PCR; the TCRdb copy retains only in-frame clones and omits some. In the table there are some 30,000 clones, about 87% of which are singletons. The CDR3 sequence is 15 residues long. From germline, CDR1 is LGHNT and CDR2 FRNRAP. V was trimmed by 1 base and J by 1 base, leaving 9 bases between them. Points on this clone: Its antigen is undetermined.

This receptor was identified in a woman between 55 and 75 years old with cholangiocarcinoma. Some clones in this sample may be carry-over from other donors' samples. Specimen: peripheral blood, collected from a patient treated with proton-based radiotherapy. This rearrangement joins TRBV12-5 to TRBJ2-3; D may be TRBD2 (5 bases). This CDR3 is CASGLGSGGTDTQYF. The CDR3 DNA reads TGTGCTAGTGGTTTGGGAAGCGGTGGCACAGATACGCAGTATTTT. Full variable domain (remainder filled in from reference TRBV12-5 and TRBJ2-3): DARVTQTPRHKVTEMGQEVTMRCQPILGHNTVFWYRQTMMQGLELLAYFRNRAPLDDSGMPKDRFSAEMPDATLATLKIQPSEPRDSAVYFCASGLGSGGTDTQYFGPGTRLTVL.